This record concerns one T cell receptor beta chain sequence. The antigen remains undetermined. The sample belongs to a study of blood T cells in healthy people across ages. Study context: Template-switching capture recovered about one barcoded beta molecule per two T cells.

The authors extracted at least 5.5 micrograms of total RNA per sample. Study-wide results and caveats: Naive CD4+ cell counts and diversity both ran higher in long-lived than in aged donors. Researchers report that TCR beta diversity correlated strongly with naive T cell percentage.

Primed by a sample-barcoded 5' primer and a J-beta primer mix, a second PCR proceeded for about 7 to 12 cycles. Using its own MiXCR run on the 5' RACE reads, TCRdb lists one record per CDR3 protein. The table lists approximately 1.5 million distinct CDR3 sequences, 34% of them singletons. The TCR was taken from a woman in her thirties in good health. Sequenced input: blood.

The CDR3 coding sequence is TGTGCCACCAGCAGAGATCGCGGGCACTATGGCTACACCTTC. The encoded protein is CATSRDRGHYGYTF. The chain employs TRBV15 and TRBJ1-2; D not resolved. Trimming removed 0 bases from V and 3 bases from J, with 8 bases in between. Germline V CDR1 and CDR2: LNHNV, YYDKDF (reference sequence). The CDR3 sequence is 14 residues long.